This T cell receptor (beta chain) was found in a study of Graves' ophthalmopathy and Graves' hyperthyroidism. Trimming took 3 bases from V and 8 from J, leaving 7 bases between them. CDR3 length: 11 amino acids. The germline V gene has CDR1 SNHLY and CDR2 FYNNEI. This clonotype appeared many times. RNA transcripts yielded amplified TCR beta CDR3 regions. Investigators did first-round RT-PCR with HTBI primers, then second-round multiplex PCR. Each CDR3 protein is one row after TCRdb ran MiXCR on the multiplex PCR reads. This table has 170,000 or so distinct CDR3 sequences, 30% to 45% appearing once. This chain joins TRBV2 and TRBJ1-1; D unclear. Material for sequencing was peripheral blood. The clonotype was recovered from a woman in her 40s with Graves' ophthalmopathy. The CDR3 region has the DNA TGTGCCAGCAGTGATCAGATCGAAGCTTTCTTT. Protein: CASSDQIEAFF. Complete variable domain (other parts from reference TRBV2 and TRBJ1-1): EPEVTQTPSHQVTQMGQEVILRCVPISNHLYFYWYRQILGQKVEFLVSFYNNEISEKSEIFDDQFSVERPDGSNFTLKIRSTKLEDSAMYFCASSDQIEAFFGQGTRLTVV.